A single T cell receptor (beta chain) is shown here with its context. Authors' methods: Scientists estimated how many nucleated cells there were by amplifying reference gene primers. This table comes from immunoSEQ multiplex PCR, and its TCRdb copy is limited to in-frame clones, with some not included. V and J calls and clone size follow that table, whereas D and trimming were derived from the DNA. In the table there are roughly 150,000 clones, roughly four fifths of which are singletons. The sample belongs to a study of blood T cell repertoires in COVID-19. Study summary: Sites across the United States, Italy and Spain contributed samples from acute and convalescent COVID-19. PBMCs, B-cell-depleted T cells, or T cells were the source of the cDNA or gDNA that made up the material.

Trimming at V came to 8 bases and at J to 3 bases, leaving 10 bases not matched to a gene. Germline-derived CDR1 and CDR2 are LNHDA and SQIVND (reference sequence). The CDR3 extends over 16 amino acids. The receptor's source is a human donor in a cohort sampled during active COVID-19. The sample consisted of peripheral blood. V is TRBV19 and J is TRBJ2-1, with 10 bases fitting TRBD1. In DNA form, the CDR3 reads TGTGCCAGTTCAACCCGCGGGACAGGGGACTACAATGAGCAGTTCTTC. This translates into CASSTRGTGDYNEQFF.